The clone carrying this TCR beta chain appeared many times. Its specificity is unknown. The source of the sample is a study of regulatory T cells in long-lasting Graves disease. The time point: newly diagnosed GD, antithyroid drugs for less than 3 months. Preparation of the TCR library used RNA extracted from PBMCs. Patients of an endocrinology department in Xi'an, China, were included. Study-level results: Sharing of public clonotypes was greater in persistent patients (2,741) than in new patients (around 1,000).

The germline CDR1 and CDR2 sequences are SGHRS and YFSETQ. The CDR3 sequence is 13 residues long. V lost 5 bases and J 4 bases, leaving 12 bases between the germline ends. The TCR beta library used iRepertoire HTBI primers with Arm-PCR amplification of CDR3. Each CDR3 protein gets one entry after TCRdb re-called the multiplex PCR reads with MiXCR. The sample lists about 540,000 distinct CDR3 sequences, about 14% occurring once. Separately, the same data were catalogued under a study of T cells in Graves' hyperthyroidism and ophthalmopathy. That work states: The HTBI set primed first-round TCR CDR3 RT-PCR.

The V call is TRBV5-1, the J call TRBJ1-2, with D hard to call. The sample here was peripheral blood mononuclear cells (PBMCs), taken at new diagnosis, from a patient treated with antithyroid drugs. The source is a man aged 25 to 45 with Graves disease. The CDR3 nucleotides read TGCGCCAGCAGAGGTACGAGGCCCTATGGCTACACCTTC. Amino acids: CASRGTRPYGYTF.